These 9 T cell receptor beta chains originate from one sample sequenced in a study of cytomegalovirus exposure and HLA in healthy donors. 60 Vbeta and 13 Jbeta primers were used in PCR. Using immunoSEQ multiplex PCR, the repertoire was profiled, and TCRdb retains in-frame clones only, with some absent. This repertoire shows 95,000 to 150,000 clones, around 75% found once; its top ten account for under 2.5%. Sequences were obtained from PBMCs. These receptors were obtained from a man aged 25 to 40 in good health and CMV-seronegative.

This clone has only one observation. The J gene is TRBJ2-7, the V gene TRBV12-5; 7 nucleotides agree with TRBD2. Germline CDR1 and CDR2: LGHNT and FRNRAP. The junction had 4 bases not matched to a gene; V was cut back by 7 bases and J by 1 base. The CDR3 runs to 13 residues. The CDR3 spells CASALGGSYEQYF. The CDR3 nucleotides read TGTGCTAGTGCCCTGGGGGGGTCCTACGAGCAGTACTTC.

The rearrangement uses TRBV27 and TRBJ2-7; 9 nucleotides match TRBD1. The ends lost 5 bases at V and 3 bases at J; junction bases unmatched: 5. The CDR3 has 14 residues. Germline V gene data show CDR1 as MNHEY and CDR2 as SMNVEV (reference sequence). The CDR3 coding sequence is TGTGCCAGCAGTCCCCGGACAGGGGTCTACGAGCAGTACTTC. Translation gives CASSPRTGVYEQYF.

In DNA form, the CDR3 reads TGCGCCAGCAGCTACTCGGGCGGGGGGGCTTACTCCTACGAGCAGTACTTC. This sequence encodes CASSYSGGGAYSYEQYF. The chain links TRBV5-1 to TRBJ2-7, with 9 bases aligning to TRBD2. The CDR3 is made up of 17 amino acids. Trimming cost V 3 bases and J 0 bases; bases outside gene matches: 10. Germline V lookup: CDR1 SGHRS, CDR2 YFSETQ.

The chain has TRBV28 and TRBJ2-3; weak D call: TRBD2 (7 bases). Germline V gene lookup returns CDR1 MDHEN and CDR2 SYDVKM. This CDR3 comprises 15 residues. Trimming cost V 2 bases and J 5 bases, with 14 bases left between them. DNA of the CDR3: TGTGCCAGCAGTTTAGGGGGGGCGCGAAGAGATACGCAGTATTTT. This gives the protein CASSLGGARRDTQYF.

This chain links TRBV21-1 with TRBJ2-1; the table's D call, TRBD2, has no DNA check behind it. TRBV21-1 represents a pseudogene. There are 10 residues in the CDR3. The CDR3 DNA is TGTGCCACTAAGAATAATGAGCAGTTCTTC. This encodes CATKNNEQFF.

The rearrangement uses TRBV5-1 and TRBJ2-7; the match to TRBD1 covers 9 bases. V shed 4 bases, J shed 6 bases, and the junction held 8 bases outside the gene matches. Looked up from germline, CDR1 is SGHRS and CDR2 is YFSETQ. This CDR3 has 14 amino acids. CDR3 region: CASSRPGQGSEQYF. For the CDR3, the DNA is TGCGCCAGCAGCCGACCGGGACAGGGATCCGAGCAGTACTTC. Variable domain in full (rest from reference TRBV5-1 and TRBJ2-7): KAGVTQTPRYLIKTRGQQVTLSCSPISGHRSVSWYQQTPGQGLQFLFEYFSETQRNKGNFPGRFSGRQFSNSRSEMNVSTLELGDSALYLCASSRPGQGSEQYFGPGTRLTVT.

This CDR3 reads CASSLDRVYGYTF. In nucleotides, the CDR3 is TGTGCCAGCAGCCTGGACAGGGTTTATGGCTACACCTTC. The gene calls are TRBV5-6 and TRBJ1-2; 8 bases align to TRBD1. The V gene end was trimmed by 4 bases and the J gene end by 5 bases; junction bases not matched to a gene: 4. The germline CDR1 and CDR2 sequences are SGHDT and YYEEEE. This CDR3 is built from 13 residues.

This clone was detected a few times. V and J are TRBV29-1 and TRBJ2-3, with 8 bases lining up with TRBD1. Germline CDR1 and CDR2: SQVTM and ANQGSEA. The CDR3 is 16 residues long. V shed 5 bases and J 6 bases; nucleotides not matched to a gene: 16. The chain's CDR3 is CSVRTSGTGLADTQYF. As DNA, the CDR3 is TGCAGCGTTCGAACTTCCGGGACAGGTTTGGCGGATACGCAGTATTTT.

The chain links TRBV7-4 to TRBJ2-3, with 15 bases aligning to TRBD2. The germline gives CDR1 SGHVT, CDR2 SQSDAQ. The V gene end was trimmed by 5 bases and the J gene end by 4 bases; junction bases not matched to a gene: 7. The CDR3 runs to 17 residues. This CDR3 is CASSGRTSGGAPDTQYF. CDR3 DNA: TGTGCCAGCAGCGGGCGGACTAGCGGGGGGGCCCCAGATACGCAGTATTTT.